The 8 T cell receptor beta chains listed next were all sequenced from one sample in a study of neoadjuvant anti-PD-1 for oral cavity cancer. Regarding time point: after neoadjuvant nivolumab, at surgical resection. Profiling relied on immunoSEQ multiplex PCR, and the TCRdb table lists in-frame clones only, not all of them. The sample records more than 25,000 clones, 70% to 80% being singletons. The specimen was PBMCs, collected after nivolumab (anti-PD-1) treatment. Every receptor here comes from a person aged 40-85 years with oral cavity squamous cell carcinoma.

In its sample, this clone was seen a few times. The V call is TRBV7-8, the J call TRBJ2-2; 13 positions agree with TRBD2. This CDR3 has 17 amino acids. J lost 6 bases, V lost 3 bases, and 7 bases had no gene match. CDR1 and CDR2 from the germline V gene are SGHVS and FQNEAQ. CDR3 loop: CASSFRFGLAGAGELFF. The CDR3 DNA reads as TGTGCCAGCAGCTTTCGTTTTGGACTAGCGGGGGCCGGGGAGCTGTTTTTT.

The chain employs TRBV15 and TRBJ2-1, with D tentatively TRBD1 or TRBD2 (5 bases each). This CDR3 is 16 amino acids long. Deletions cut 3 bases from V and 8 bases from J, with 20 bases between. From germline, CDR1 is LNHNV and CDR2 YYDKDF (reference sequence). CDR3: CATSRGYGLGTDEQFF. The CDR3 DNA follows: TGTGCCACCAGCAGGGGCTATGGATTGGGGACCGATGAGCAGTTCTTC. Drawing the rest from reference TRBV15 and TRBJ2-1, the complete variable domain is DAMVIQNPRYQVTQFGKPVTLSCSQTLNHNVMYWYQQKSSQAPKLLFHYYDKDFNNEADTPDNFQSRRPNTSFCFLDIRSPGLGDTAMYLCATSRGYGLGTDEQFFGPGTRLTVL.

The chain employs TRBV4-2 and TRBJ2-3, with 11 bases fitting TRBD2. The CDR3 is 16 amino acids. Per the germline V gene, CDR1 is LGHNA and CDR2 is YNFKEQ. V lost 0 bases to trimming and J lost 4 bases; unmatched junction nucleotides: 3. CDR3 nucleotide sequence: TGTGCCAGCAGCCAAGATTTTAGCGGGGGGGCAGATACGCAGTATTTT. It translates to CASSQDFSGGADTQYF.

The genes are TRBV11-2 and TRBJ2-7; the D gene is possibly TRBD1 (6 bases). Per the germline V gene, CDR1 is SGHAT and CDR2 is FQNNGV. Trimming pared 1 base from V and 2 bases from J, leaving 21 bases between. This CDR3 spans 18 amino acids. The CDR3 reads CASSLGLSLIQGPYEQYF. In DNA form, the CDR3 reads TGTGCCAGCAGCTTAGGGTTGTCTTTGATACAGGGACCCTACGAGCAGTACTTC.

This chain joins TRBV5-6 and TRBJ1-1; the match to TRBD1 covers 10 bases. V trimming: 2 bases; J trimming: 0 bases; junction bases outside the gene matches: 7. Germline CDR1 and CDR2: SGHDT and YYEEEE. CDR3 size: 17 residues. Here the CDR3 reads CASSFGTGAPMNTEAFF. For the CDR3, the DNA is TGTGCCAGCAGCTTTGGGACAGGGGCACCCATGAACACTGAAGCTTTCTTT.

The chain couples TRBV18 to TRBJ2-1; no clear D. The CDR3 has 11 amino acids. CDR1 KGHSH and CDR2 LQKENI come from the germline V gene. V was clipped by 6 bases and J by 4 bases, with 4 bases between them. CDR3 nucleotide sequence: TGTGCCAGCTCCCTTTACAATGAGCAGTTCTTC. Translated: CASSLYNEQFF.

The chain carries TRBV5-4 and TRBJ2-7; D uncertain. This CDR3 is built from 13 residues. V gave up 0 bases and J gave up 6 bases, with 10 bases separating them. CDR1 and CDR2 (germline): SGHNT, YYREEE (reference sequence). CDR3 DNA: TGTGCCAGCAGCTTGGAGAAGGGCGGCGAGCAGTACTTC. Protein: CASSLEKGGEQYF.

V and J are TRBV10-3 and TRBJ1-3; the D is unclear. Germline-derived CDR1 and CDR2 are ENHRY and SYGVKD. V was trimmed by 2 bases and J by 0 bases, leaving 11 bases between them. The CDR3 runs to 16 residues. As DNA, the CDR3 is TGTGCCATCAGTGAGGGGAGCGGGCACTCTGGAAACACCATATATTTT. Translating gives CAISEGSGHSGNTIYF.